Following are 13 T cell receptor beta chains from one sample sequenced in a study of cytomegalovirus exposure and HLA in healthy donors. A multiplex PCR was run with 60 Vbeta primers and 13 Jbeta primers. The repertoire was sequenced with immunoSEQ multiplex PCR; TCRdb's copy has only in-frame clones and lacks some. The sample has roughly 140,000 clones, 82% seen once. The sequencing sample was made of PBMCs. These receptors originate from a male donor in good health and CMV-seronegative.

This sequence joins TRBV19 and TRBJ1-5; D call uncertain. CDR3 length: 15 residues. V was clipped by 7 bases and J by 2 bases, with 15 bases between them. CDR1 LNHDA and CDR2 SQIVND come from the germline V gene (reference sequence). The CDR3 bases are TGTGCCAGTACCCCAGACTGGCACCGCAATCAGCCCCAGCATTTT. This sequence encodes CASTPDWHRNQPQHF.

There are a few counts of this clone. The chain employs TRBV7-8 and TRBJ2-1; the match to TRBD2 covers 14 bases. Germline lookup yields CDR1 SGHVS and CDR2 FQNEAQ. The ends lost 3 bases at V and 6 bases at J; junction bases unmatched: 10. CDR3 size: 18 residues. CDR3 sequence reads: CASSFGAGLAGEANEQFF. The CDR3 DNA sequence: TGTGCCAGCAGCTTTGGTGCGGGACTAGCGGGAGAGGCCAATGAGCAGTTCTTC.

The chain couples TRBV7-2 to TRBJ2-5; D not certain. The end of the DNA aligns better with TRBJ2-7, so the J call may be wrong. CDR1 SGHTA and CDR2 FQGNSA come from the germline V gene. This CDR3 is built from 14 residues. The CDR3 reads CASSLGPGSYEQYF. The CDR3 bases are TGTGCCAGCAGCTTAGGGCCCGGGTCATACGAGCAGTACTTC.

The chain recombines TRBV5-1 with TRBJ2-1, with 7 bases lining up with TRBD2. Losses at the gene ends were 2 bases for V and 2 bases for J; bases not matched to a gene: 4. CDR3 size: 15 residues. Germline CDR1 and CDR2: SGHRS and YFSETQ. CDR3 sequence: CASSLGEGAYNEQFF. Here the CDR3 DNA reads TGCGCCAGCAGCTTAGGGGAGGGCGCCTACAATGAGCAGTTCTTC.

In DNA form, the CDR3 reads TGTGCCAGCAGCGTAAATACAGGGTCAGCAGCAGCAGCTTTCTTT. Its translation is CASSVNTGSAAAAFF. The chain has TRBV9 and TRBJ1-1; TRBD1 might be the D (6 bases). V shed 1 base and J shed 10 bases, with 20 bases lying between them. CDR3 length: 15 residues. CDR1 SGDLS and CDR2 YYNGEE come from the germline V gene.

Here the CDR3 reads CASSMLAYTGELFF. The DNA for the CDR3 is TGTGCCAGTAGTATGCTAGCCTACACCGGGGAGCTGTTTTTT. The chain couples TRBV19 to TRBJ2-2; tentatively, D is TRBD2 (5 bases). The V end was cut by 3 bases, the J end by 3 bases, with 8 bases between. The CDR3 runs 14 residues. Per germline, CDR1 LNHDA and CDR2 SQIVND (reference sequence). The variable domain in full, completed from reference TRBV19 and TRBJ2-2, reads DGGITQSPKYLFRKEGQNVTLSCEQNLNHDAMYWYRQDPGQGLRLIYYSQIVNDFQKGDIAEGYSVSREKKESFPLTVTSAQKNPTAFYLCASSMLAYTGELFFGEGSRLTVL.

The chain uses TRBV28 and TRBJ1-4; TRBD1 aligns across 8 bases. There are 15 residues in the CDR3. V shed 4 bases and J 8 bases; nucleotides not matched to a gene: 9. Per germline, CDR1 MDHEN and CDR2 SYDVKM. The CDR3, as DNA: TGTGCCAGCAGTTCTTCCGGGACAGGAGGAGAAAAACTGTTTTTT. This codes for CASSSSGTGGEKLFF.

The chain is built from TRBV27 and TRBJ1-1; D ambiguous. The CDR3 consists of 16 residues. Germline CDR1 and CDR2: MNHEY and SMNVEV (reference sequence). V was pared by 2 bases and J by 6 bases, with 19 bases between. The CDR3 here is CASSLGMGGAAPEAFF. In DNA form, the CDR3 reads TGTGCCAGCAGTTTAGGCATGGGAGGAGCGGCCCCTGAAGCTTTCTTT.

V and J are TRBV5-1 and TRBJ2-3; 7 bases map to TRBD2. Germline lookup yields CDR1 SGHRS and CDR2 YFSETQ. The CDR3 consists of 19 residues. V lost 0 bases, J lost 6 bases, and 19 bases stayed unmatched. The CDR3 DNA reads as TGCGCCAGCAGCTTGGCGGCGGGGGACCTCCTATTAACCGGGGATACGCAGTATTTT. It translates to CASSLAAGDLLLTGDTQYF.

The J gene is TRBJ2-1, the V gene TRBV6-1; 7 bases are a match to TRBD1. The CDR3 length is 15 residues. The V and J ends lost 2 bases and 7 bases, in that order; junction bases with no gene match: 8. Germline V lookup: CDR1 MNHNS, CDR2 SASEGT. The chain's CDR3 is CASSEWGQITNEQFF. The CDR3 DNA reads as TGTGCCAGCAGTGAATGGGGACAGATTACTAATGAGCAGTTCTTC.

The J gene is TRBJ2-2, the V gene TRBV7-8; 9 nucleotides agree with TRBD2. Germline lookup yields CDR1 SGHVS and CDR2 FQNEAQ. After removal of 4 bases from V and 3 bases from J, the junction contained 12 bases not matched to a gene. The CDR3 totals 18 residues. The CDR3 DNA reads as TGTGCCAGCAGCTCAACCAAGCGGGGGGAACTTTACACCGGGGAGCTGTTTTTT. Protein: CASSSTKRGELYTGELFF.

J is TRBJ2-1 and V is TRBV7-9, with D possibly TRBD2 on 6 matching bases. V gave up 5 bases and J gave up 0 bases, with 11 bases separating them. Per the germline V gene, CDR1 is SEHNR and CDR2 is FQNEAQ (reference sequence). This CDR3 is 15 amino acids long. DNA for the CDR3: TGTGCCAGCAGCCGCGGGGTCAGCTCCTACAATGAGCAGTTCTTC. This codes for CASSRGVSSYNEQFF. Using reference TRBV7-9 and TRBJ2-1 for the parts outside the CDR3, the full variable domain is DTGVSQNPRHKITKRGQNVTFRCDPISEHNRLYWYRQTLGQGPEFLTYFQNEAQLEKSRLLSDRFSAERPKGSFSTLEIQRTEQGDSAMYLCASSRGVSSYNEQFFGPGTRLTVL.

The chain is built from TRBV7-8 and TRBJ1-1; 8 bases match TRBD1. The junction had 8 bases not matched to a gene; V was cut back by 5 bases and J by 6 bases. CDR1 and CDR2 (germline): SGHVS, FQNEAQ. CDR3 length equals 14 residues. The CDR3 nucleotides are TGTGCCAGCAGCACCTATACAGGGGGACCTGAAGCTTTCTTT. Translating gives CASSTYTGGPEAFF.